The clone carrying this TCR beta chain came up many times. TCRdb used MiXCR to reprocess the 5' RACE reads, holding one entry per CDR3 protein. In the table there are about 220,000 distinct CDR3 sequences, 3% to 4% of which are singletons. The data were obtained in a study of T cells after yellow fever vaccination. In germline, CDR1 is SGHTA, CDR2 FQGNSA. Trimming stripped 5 bases from V and 9 bases from J, with 11 bases between. This CDR3 comprises 12 residues. The V and J genes are TRBV7-2 and TRBJ2-1, with D hard to call. This specimen was CD4+ T cells sorted from PBMCs, taken 10 days after the yellow fever booster vaccination. This clonotype originated in a man younger than 35 who received the YFV17D yellow fever vaccine. CDR3 sequence: CASSPTSGEQFF. The CDR3 region has the DNA TGTGCCAGCAGCCCGACGAGTGGTGAGCAGTTCTTC.